This TCR beta chain was profiled in a study of molecular identifiers for immune sequencing clone quantification. General study findings and limits: Underestimation of highly expanded clone sizes could arise where identical TCR molecules share a barcode.

This clonotype has a handful of counts. The antigen is unknown. Germline lookup yields CDR1 MGHRA and CDR2 YSYEKL. The CDR3 length is 16 residues. Trimming removed 0 bases from V and 2 bases from J, with 11 bases in between. Sorted cell numbers of about 19,000 to 1,000,000, with 10%, 30% or 50% RNA, served as input for naive CD8 libraries. TCRdb passed the PCR reads through MiXCR, listing each CDR3 protein once. The data hold about 640,000 distinct CDR3 sequences, with just under 20% observed a single time. Source material: naive CD8+ T cells from blood, with Jurkat cell RNA spiked in. Subset noted: FACS-sorted CD8+CD4-CCR7+CD45RA+ naive T cells. The TCR sequence derives from a human donor in good health. Some libraries in this study had Jurkat cell RNA spiked in. The V gene is TRBV4-1, the J gene TRBJ2-4, with D unclear. Here the CDR3 DNA reads TGCGCCAGCAGCCAAGAGCCTTCAGCGCCCAAAAACATTCAGTACTTC. Amino acids: CASSQEPSAPKNIQYF.